What follows are 13 T cell receptor beta chains derived from one specimen sequenced in a study of cytomegalovirus exposure and HLA in healthy donors. Primers for the PCR totalled 60 Vbeta and 13 Jbeta. TCRdb keeps only in-frame clones here, not all; method: immunoSEQ multiplex PCR. The sample records 100,000 to 150,000 clones, approximately 81% being singletons. The sample was PBMCs. These receptors originate from a male donor in good health and CMV-seronegative.

This clone was seen repeatedly, ten times or more. The chain uses TRBV28 and TRBJ1-4; possibly TRBD1 for D (6 bases). CDR1 is MDHEN, CDR2 SYDVKM, per germline. Between the trimmed V and J ends, which lost 6 bases and 0 bases, there was a span of 17 bases. The CDR3 contains 17 residues. The CDR3 nucleotides read TGTGCCAGCAGCCTTTCACAGGGAAGGGCAACTAATGAAAAACTGTTTTTT. Amino acid sequence: CASSLSQGRATNEKLFF.

The chain couples TRBV27 to TRBJ2-7; TRBD2 matches at 11 bases. This CDR3 spans 16 amino acids. CDR1 and CDR2 from the germline V gene are MNHEY and SMNVEV (reference sequence). Trimming at V came to 3 bases and at J to 2 bases, leaving 6 bases not matched to a gene. The CDR3 DNA sequence: TGTGCCAGCAGTTTCGGGGGACTAGCGGAGACCTACGAGCAGTACTTC. Its protein product is CASSFGGLAETYEQYF.

The rearrangement uses TRBV19 and TRBJ2-2; 8 bases align to TRBD1. CDR1 and CDR2 from the germline V gene are LNHDA and SQIVND (reference sequence). The CDR3 runs 15 residues. V shed 3 bases, J shed 6 bases, and the junction held 6 bases outside the gene matches. As DNA, the CDR3 is TGTGCCAGTAGTATGTGGACAGGGTGGTCCGGGGAGCTGTTTTTT. This sequence encodes CASSMWTGWSGELFF.

This rearrangement joins TRBV19 to TRBJ2-3, with D maybe TRBD2 (6 bases). The CDR3 is 15 residues long. V was trimmed by 5 bases and J by 0 bases, leaving 12 bases between them. Germline lookup yields CDR1 LNHDA and CDR2 SQIVND (reference sequence). The CDR3 nucleotides are TGTGCCAGTAGTTTCGGGGGTCCCAGCACAGATACGCAGTATTTT. Encoded protein: CASSFGGPSTDTQYF. Variable domain in full (rest from reference TRBV19 and TRBJ2-3): DGGITQSPKYLFRKEGQNVTLSCEQNLNHDAMYWYRQDPGQGLRLIYYSQIVNDFQKGDIAEGYSVSREKKESFPLTVTSAQKNPTAFYLCASSFGGPSTDTQYFGPGTRLTVL.

The genes are TRBV7-9 and TRBJ2-1, with D possibly being TRBD1 (6 bases). Trimming left V 5 bases short and J 2 bases short, with 10 bases between. Germline loops: CDR1 SEHNR, CDR2 FQNEAQ (reference sequence). The CDR3 spans 14 residues. CDR3 sequence: CASSDRSTYNEQFF. DNA for the CDR3: TGTGCCAGCAGCGACAGGTCCACCTACAATGAGCAGTTCTTC.

The chain combines TRBV5-1 with TRBJ1-4, with D possibly being TRBD1 (5 bases). Germline V CDR1 and CDR2: SGHRS, YFSETQ. The CDR3 spans 15 residues. V was trimmed by 4 bases and J by 5 bases, leaving 15 bases between them. Here the CDR3 DNA reads TGCGCCAGCAGCAAAGGGGAAAATGCGAATGAAAAACTGTTTTTT. This codes for CASSKGENANEKLFF.

This sequence joins TRBV6-5 and TRBJ1-1; 8 positions match TRBD1. The length of the CDR3 is 15 residues. The ends lost 5 bases at V and 1 base at J; junction bases unmatched: 6. The germline V gene encodes CDR1 MNHEY and CDR2 SVGAGI. The CDR3 DNA sequence: TGTGCCAGCAGTCGACAGGGGCCCGAGAACACTGAAGCTTTCTTT. It translates to CASSRQGPENTEAFF.

CDR3 DNA sequence: TGTGCCAACCGACCACCAGGGGGGAATCAGCCCCAGCATTTT. Translated, it gives CANRPPGGNQPQHF. The V gene is TRBV21-1, the J gene TRBJ1-5; the table assigns TRBD1, which was not confirmed against the DNA. TRBV21-1 is termed a pseudogene. The CDR3 sequence is 14 residues long.

The chain couples TRBV2 to TRBJ2-5; D perhaps matches TRBD2 (6 bases). The tail of the sequence fits TRBJ2-7 better, so the J call may be wrong. Germline CDR1 reads SNHLY; CDR2 reads FYNNEI. The CDR3 covers 11 residues. The DNA for the CDR3 is TGTGCCAGCAGGGACTACTACGAGCAGTACTTC. It specifies CASRDYYEQYF.

This chain links TRBV6-1 with TRBJ2-1; TRBD2 agrees at 10 bases. V gave up 4 bases and J gave up 3 bases; unmatched junction bases: 9. The CDR3 is 17 residues long. Germline-derived CDR1 and CDR2 are MNHNS and SASEGT. Here the CDR3 reads CASSVKSGLANYNEQFF. The CDR3 coding sequence is TGTGCCAGCAGTGTTAAGTCGGGACTAGCGAACTACAATGAGCAGTTCTTC.

J is TRBJ1-1 and V is TRBV7-2; D might be TRBD1 (6 bases). CDR1 is SGHTA and CDR2 is FQGNSA in the germline V gene. This CDR3 has 14 amino acids. Trimming took off 5 bases at V and 4 bases at J, with 14 bases between the two ends. The CDR3 nucleotides read TGTGCCAGCAGCCGGGGACACCGGTCCACTGAAGCTTTCTTT. Residues: CASSRGHRSTEAFF.

The V call is TRBV4-3, the J call TRBJ2-1; D perhaps matches TRBD1 (6 bases). The CDR3 spans 17 residues. Germline loops: CDR1 LGHNA, CDR2 YSLEER. V lost 0 bases and J lost 0, with 12 bases in between. The CDR3, as DNA: TGCGCCAGCAGCCAAGAGATCCGGACAGACTCCTACAATGAGCAGTTCTTC. Protein product: CASSQEIRTDSYNEQFF.

A word on this clone: At one boundary the junction diverges from the germline segment, which might be a read error. The chain recombines TRBV7-9 with TRBJ2-7; D perhaps matches TRBD1 (6 bases). Per germline, CDR1 SEHNR and CDR2 FQNEAQ (reference sequence). The CDR3 sequence is 16 residues long. The CDR3 nucleotides are TGTTCCAGCAGCTTAGGAACAGGGAGCTTTTCCTACGAGCAGTACTTC. As protein: CSSSLGTGSFSYEQYF.